The 27 T cell receptor beta chains in this list originate from one sample, sequenced in a study of blood T cell repertoires in COVID-19. Measured with immunoSEQ multiplex PCR; TCRdb has only the in-frame clones, and not every one. The sample gives around 200,000 clones, around 78% of which show up once; around 2.8% is in the top ten. Sequencing was carried out using peripheral blood. These receptors came from a woman of 80 years or more with active or convalescent COVID-19.

The chain links TRBV18 to TRBJ1-3; D remains unclear. Germline V gene sequence: CDR1 KGHSH, CDR2 LQKENI. V lost 0 bases and J lost 0, with 18 bases in between. This CDR3 region has 19 residues. CDR3 sequence (DNA): TGTGCCAGCTCACCACCGCTTGTTGTTCGGTCCCCCTCTGGAAACACCATATATTTT. Encoded protein: CASSPPLVVRSPSGNTIYF. Full variable domain (missing parts from reference TRBV18 and TRBJ1-3): NAGVMQNPRHLVRRRGQEARLRCSPMKGHSHVYWYRQLPEEGLKFMVYLQKENIIDESGMPKERFSAEFPKEGPSILRIQQVVRGDSAAYFCASSPPLVVRSPSGNTIYFGEGSWLTVV.

The chain couples TRBV30 to TRBJ2-3; 8 bases fit TRBD2. The trim removed 5 bases at V and 8 bases at J, leaving 12 bases unmatched. Per germline, CDR1 GTSNPN and CDR2 SVGIG (reference sequence). The CDR3 extends over 14 amino acids. Written as DNA, the CDR3 is TGTGCCTGGGCCATAGCGGGGCCTGTTGCTACGCAGTATTTT. It is translated as CAWAIAGPVATQYF.

The chain couples TRBV27 to TRBJ1-1; no clear D gene. The CDR3 contains 15 residues. The germline CDR1 and CDR2 sequences are MNHEY and SMNVEV (reference sequence). V lost 0 bases and J lost 5, with 13 bases in between. The chain's CDR3 is CASSLSPSTGTEAFF. The CDR3 DNA sequence: TGTGCCAGCAGTTTATCCCCCTCTACGGGAACTGAAGCTTTCTTT.

The chain's CDR3 is CSVESGGGNYNEQFF. The CDR3 nucleotides are TGCAGCGTGGAATCCGGGGGGGGGAATTACAATGAGCAGTTCTTC. The rearrangement joins TRBV29-1 to TRBJ2-1; 8 nucleotides match TRBD2. The ends lost 6 bases at V and 4 bases at J; junction bases unmatched: 11. The CDR3 spans 15 residues. Germline V CDR1 and CDR2: SQVTM, ANQGSEA.

The gene calls are TRBV11-2 and TRBJ2-7; tentatively, D is TRBD1 (6 bases). Germline V gene data show CDR1 as SGHAT and CDR2 as FQNNGV. The CDR3 loop spans 14 amino acids. The V gene lost 0 bases and the J gene lost 3 bases, with 9 bases spanning the gap. CDR3 DNA: TGTGCCAGCAGCTTAGATCTAGGGGGCTACGAGCAGTACTTC. Its protein product is CASSLDLGGYEQYF.

This chain links TRBV13 with TRBJ2-7; 11 nucleotides line up with TRBD1. V trimming: 5 bases; J trimming: 3 bases; junction bases outside the gene matches: 3. The CDR3 is made up of 14 amino acids. Germline CDR1 and CDR2: PRHDT and FYEKMQ (reference sequence). The CDR3 reads CASSPGTGGYEQYF. The CDR3 DNA sequence: TGTGCCAGCAGCCCAGGGACAGGGGGCTACGAGCAGTACTTC.

The chain has TRBV28 and TRBJ1-1; possible D gene TRBD1, 5 bases. The V and J ends lost 8 bases and 7 bases respectively, with 17 bases between them. Germline-derived CDR1 and CDR2 are MDHEN and SYDVKM. CDR3 length: 13 residues. The CDR3 DNA follows: TGTGCCAGCTTAGCCGGGGGGTATAGTGAAGCTTTCTTT. Its translation is CASLAGGYSEAFF.

V gene TRBV19 combines with J gene TRBJ1-6, with a weak D call TRBD1 (6 bases). Germline V gene lookup returns CDR1 LNHDA and CDR2 SQIVND (reference sequence). This CDR3 has 17 residues. V was shortened by 5 bases and J by 9 bases, with 23 bases between the two germline ends. CDR3 sequence (DNA): TGTGCCAGTAGTCCCCCCGAGGTTGGGGGCTACGTTTCACCCCTCCACTTT. As protein: CASSPPEVGGYVSPLHF.

The V call is TRBV5-6, the J call TRBJ1-2; D is unclear. Germline V lookup: CDR1 SGHDT, CDR2 YYEEEE. The CDR3 loop spans 14 amino acids. Between the trimmed V and J ends, which lost 6 bases and 2 bases, there was a span of 14 bases. CDR3 sequence reads: CASTRGRGNYGYTF. CDR3 bases: TGTGCCAGCACCCGTGGCAGAGGCAACTATGGCTACACCTTC.

J is TRBJ2-6 and V is TRBV5-5; D not resolved. The CDR3 length is 15 residues. The V end lost 4 bases, the J end lost 4 bases, and 12 bases lay between the germline ends. Germline lookup yields CDR1 SGHKS and CDR2 YYEKEE (reference sequence). This chain's CDR3 is CASSRTAGGANVLTF. The CDR3, as DNA: TGTGCCAGCAGCAGAACAGCTGGAGGGGCCAACGTCCTGACTTTC.

The chain joins TRBV6-2 or TRBV6-3 to TRBJ2-2, with a weak D call TRBD1 (6 bases). CDR1 MNHEY and CDR2 SVGEGT come from the germline V gene. Trimming took off 0 bases at V and 3 bases at J, with 20 bases between the two ends. The CDR3 is 19 amino acids. The CDR3 loop reads CASSYSLGHLRGDTGELFF. The DNA of the CDR3 is TGTGCCAGCAGTTACTCGTTGGGACACCTACGAGGGGACACCGGGGAGCTGTTTTTT.

The V call is TRBV5-4, the J call TRBJ2-7, with 9 bases that match TRBD2. CDR1 is SGHNT and CDR2 is YYREEE in the germline V gene (reference sequence). Trimming removed 3 bases from V and 2 bases from J; junction bases left unmatched: 9. This CDR3 contains 16 residues. CDR3 protein: CASSYREVAGAYEQYF. CDR3 nucleotides: TGTGCCAGCAGCTACCGCGAGGTAGCGGGAGCCTACGAGCAGTACTTC.

The chain couples TRBV9 to TRBJ1-6; D gene uncertain. The germline V gene has CDR1 SGDLS and CDR2 YYNGEE. The V end was cut by 0 bases, the J end by 7 bases, with 11 bases between. The CDR3 runs to 15 residues. CDR3 region: CASSVVGSPNSPLHF. CDR3 in DNA: TGTGCCAGCAGCGTAGTTGGCAGTCCAAATTCACCCCTCCACTTT.

This clone turned up a few times. The rearrangement joins TRBV6-1 to TRBJ2-7; 9 bases are shared with TRBD2. Germline CDR1 reads MNHNS; CDR2 reads SASEGT. The CDR3 is 13 residues long. Trimming cost V 2 bases and J 7 bases; bases outside gene matches: 3. This CDR3 reads CASSESLAGEQYF. In DNA form, the CDR3 reads TGTGCCAGCAGTGAAAGCCTAGCGGGAGAGCAGTACTTC.

The CDR3 protein is CASSVDKGRSDTQYF. CDR3 sequence (DNA): TGTGCCAGCAGCGTAGACAAGGGGAGGTCAGATACGCAGTATTTT. V usage is TRBV9 and J usage is TRBJ2-3, with D tentatively TRBD2 (6 bases). The CDR3 consists of 15 residues. V was cut by 0 bases and J by 4 bases, with 12 bases left in between. Germline CDR1 is SGDLS and CDR2 is YYNGEE.

This chain uses TRBV18 with TRBJ2-1; no firm D call. V lost 0 bases and J lost 0, with 9 bases in between. Germline CDR1 and CDR2: KGHSH and LQKENI. This CDR3 has 16 residues. Written as DNA, the CDR3 is TGTGCCAGCTCACCACCACAGCTTAGCTCCTACAATGAGCAGTTCTTC. Protein: CASSPPQLSSYNEQFF.

The CDR3 nucleotides are TGTGCCAGCAGCCAATCTAGCGGGGGGGGTTACGAGCAGTACTTC. This sequence encodes CASSQSSGGGYEQYF. This chain links TRBV4-2 with TRBJ2-7; TRBD2 matches 12 bases. This CDR3 region has 15 residues. Trimming cost V 2 bases and J 4 bases; bases outside gene matches: 3. Germline values: CDR1 LGHNA, CDR2 YNFKEQ.

This clone appeared many times. The V and J genes are TRBV13 and TRBJ1-3; D ambiguous. Germline V gene sequence: CDR1 PRHDT, CDR2 FYEKMQ (reference sequence). The ends were cut back, 2 bases at V and 0 bases at J, with 20 bases in the middle. This CDR3 is built from 19 residues. This chain's CDR3 is CASSLWPRTDSYSGNTIYF. The CDR3 nucleotides read TGTGCCAGCAGCTTATGGCCCCGAACGGACTCCTACTCTGGAAACACCATATATTTT.

The rearrangement uses TRBV2 and TRBJ1-6; D perhaps matches TRBD1 (6 bases). The CDR3 sequence is 18 residues long. Germline lookup yields CDR1 SNHLY and CDR2 FYNNEI. Deletions cut 6 bases from V and 0 bases from J, with 18 bases between. The DNA of the CDR3 is TGTGCCAGCAGGGGACCGGGACACCGGAGCTCCTATAATTCACCCCTCCACTTT. This gives the protein CASRGPGHRSSYNSPLHF.

This clone occurred a few times. This sequence joins TRBV7-6 and TRBJ2-5; 10 bases map to TRBD2. Germline V gene data show CDR1 as SGHVS and CDR2 as FNYEAQ. Trimming at V came to 0 bases and at J to 7 bases, leaving 11 bases not matched to a gene. The CDR3 spans 17 residues. The CDR3 coding sequence is TGTGCCAGCAGCTTAGCGCCCAGCGGGGGGGAAGTCGGGACCCAGTACTTC. This encodes CASSLAPSGGEVGTQYF.

The chain has TRBV5-6 and TRBJ2-1; D remains unclear. The CDR3 has 12 amino acids. From germline, CDR1 is SGHDT and CDR2 YYEEEE. The V end lost 0 bases, the J end lost 9 bases, and 7 bases lay between the germline ends. CDR3 protein: CASSLVAGEQFF. CDR3 sequence (DNA): TGTGCCAGCAGCTTGGTCGCAGGTGAGCAGTTCTTC. The full variable domain, completed using reference TRBV5-6 and TRBJ2-1, is DAGVTQSPTHLIKTRGQQVTLRCSPKSGHDTVSWYQQALGQGPQFIFQYYEEEERQRGNFPDRFSGHQFPNYSSELNVNALLLGDSALYLCASSLVAGEQFFGPGTRLTVL.

J is TRBJ2-5 and V is TRBV6-5; D uncertain. The CDR3 extends over 12 amino acids. Per the germline V gene, CDR1 is MNHEY and CDR2 is SVGAGI. V shed 7 bases and J shed 0 bases, with 6 bases lying between them. The CDR3: CASTVNQETQYF. DNA for the CDR3: TGTGCCAGCACAGTGAACCAAGAGACCCAGTACTTC.

The CDR3 nucleotides are TGTGCCAGCAGCTTAGCCTCAGGGGGACAGGGAAATTCACCCCTCCACTTT. Translating gives CASSLASGGQGNSPLHF. This rearrangement joins TRBV7-2 to TRBJ1-6; 9 bases match TRBD1. The germline gives CDR1 SGHTA, CDR2 FQGNSA. Trimming took 0 bases from V and 7 from J; bases not matched to a gene: 7. The CDR3 is made up of 17 amino acids.

V gene TRBV5-1 combines with J gene TRBJ1-1, with D unclear. The germline CDR1 and CDR2 sequences are SGHRS and YFSETQ. Trimming stripped 2 bases from V and 1 base from J, with 9 bases between. This CDR3 spans 14 amino acids. The CDR3 reads CASSFDAGNTEAFF. In nucleotides, the CDR3 is TGCGCCAGCAGCTTCGATGCGGGGAACACTGAAGCTTTCTTT.

This chain uses TRBV2 with TRBJ1-1, with D possibly matching TRBD1 (6 bases). Germline CDR1 and CDR2: SNHLY and FYNNEI. V was cut by 6 bases and J by 0 bases, with 8 bases left in between. The CDR3 totals 13 residues. CDR3 sequence (DNA): TGTGCCAGCAGCTGGACAGTGAACACTGAAGCTTTCTTT. This sequence encodes CASSWTVNTEAFF.

The J gene is TRBJ1-3, the V gene TRBV9; 10 bases are a match to TRBD1. The length of the CDR3 is 17 residues. V was pared by 4 bases and J by 2 bases, with 9 bases of the junction left unmatched. Germline CDR1 SGDLS, CDR2 YYNGEE. CDR3 amino acids: CASSTRQGARTGNTIYF. CDR3 sequence (DNA): TGTGCCAGCAGCACAAGACAGGGGGCGAGGACTGGAAACACCATATATTTT.

The table lists this clone with a few counts. This sequence joins TRBV6-5 and TRBJ1-4, with 7 positions matching TRBD1. The V gene's germline CDR1 is MNHEY and CDR2 SVGAGI. Unmatched junction bases numbered 9, after V lost 7 bases and J lost 4 bases. The CDR3 is 15 amino acids. Here the CDR3 reads CASTQGGRNNEKLFF. The CDR3 DNA reads TGTGCCAGCACCCAGGGGGGACGGAATAATGAAAAACTGTTTTTT.